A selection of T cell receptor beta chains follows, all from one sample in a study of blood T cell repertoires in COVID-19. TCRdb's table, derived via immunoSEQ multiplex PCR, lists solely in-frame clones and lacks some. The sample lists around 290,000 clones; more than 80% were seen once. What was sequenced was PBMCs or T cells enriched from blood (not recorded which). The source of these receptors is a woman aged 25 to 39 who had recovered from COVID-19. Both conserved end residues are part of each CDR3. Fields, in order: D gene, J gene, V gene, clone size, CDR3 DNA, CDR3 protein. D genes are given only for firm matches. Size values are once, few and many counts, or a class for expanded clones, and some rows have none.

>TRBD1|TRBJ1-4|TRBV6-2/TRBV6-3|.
TGTGCCAGCAGTTACTCGATTGGGACAGCGGATAATGAAAAACTGTTTTTT
CASSYSIGTADNEKLFF
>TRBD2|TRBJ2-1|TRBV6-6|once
TGTGCCAGCAGGTTAGCGGGAGGGTCTGTAAATGAGCAGTTCTTC
CASRLAGGSVNEQFF
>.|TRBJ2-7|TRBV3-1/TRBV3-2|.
TGTGCCAGCAGCCAAGAAAGCTCCTCTTGGCAGTACTTC
CASSQESSSWQYF
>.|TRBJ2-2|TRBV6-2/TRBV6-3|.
TGTGCCAGCAGTTACCTCAGCGGGGAGCTGTTTTTT
CASSYLSGELFF
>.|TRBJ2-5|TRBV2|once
TGTGCCAGCACCCAATCCGGGGGTAGGAAGGGGGAGACCCAGTACTTC
CASTQSGGRKGETQYF
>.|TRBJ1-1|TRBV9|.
TGTGCCAGCAGCGTCCTAGACAGACCGAACACTGAAGCTTTCTTT
CASSVLDRPNTEAFF
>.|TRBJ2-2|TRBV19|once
TGTGCCAGTAGACCGATCCAAGGGGGTGACGGGAACACCGGGGAGCTGTTTTTT
CASRPIQGGDGNTGELFF
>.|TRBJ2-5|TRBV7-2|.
TGTGCCAGCAGCCACAGACAGGCGGAAGAGACCCAGTACTTC
CASSHRQAEETQYF
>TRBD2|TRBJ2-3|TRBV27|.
TGTGCCAGCAGTCACCGACTAGCGGGAGGAGGGGATACGCAGTATTTT
CASSHRLAGGGDTQYF
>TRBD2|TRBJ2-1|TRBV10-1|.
TGCGCCAGCGATGGGACTAGCGGGCCCTACAATGAGCAGTTCTTC
CASDGTSGPYNEQFF
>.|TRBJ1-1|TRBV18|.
TGTGCCAGCTCACAGGGACAAGTCACTGAAGCTTTCTTT
CASSQGQVTEAFF
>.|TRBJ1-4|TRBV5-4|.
TGTGCCAGCAGCCCGGGATCGACAACTAATGAAAAACTGTTTTTT
CASSPGSTTNEKLFF
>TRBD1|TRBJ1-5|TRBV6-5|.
TGTGCCAGCAGCCACGGACAGGTTAATCAGCCCCAGCATTTT
CASSHGQVNQPQHF
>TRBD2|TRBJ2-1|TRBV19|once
TGTGCCAGTAGTACACTAGCGGGACCCTCTGGTGAGCAGTTCTTC
CASSTLAGPSGEQFF
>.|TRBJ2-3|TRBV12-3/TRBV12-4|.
TGTGCCAGCACCCCCTCTAGCGAAGGTACGCAGTATTTT
CASTPSSEGTQYF
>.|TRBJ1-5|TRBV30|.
TGTGCCTGGGCCCTAGGGGGGGGGATGGGTCAGCCCCAGCATTTT
CAWALGGGMGQPQHF
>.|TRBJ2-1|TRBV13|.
TGTGCCAGCAGCTTAGGAGGGACAAATGAGCAGTTCTTC
CASSLGGTNEQFF
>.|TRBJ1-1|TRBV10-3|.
TGTGCCATCAAACAGGGAGACACTGAAGCTTTCTTT
CAIKQGDTEAFF
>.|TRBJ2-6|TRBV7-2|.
TGTGCCAGCAGCGCAAGAGAAGCCCCACTCTCTGGGGCCAACGTCCTGACTTTC
CASSAREAPLSGANVLTF
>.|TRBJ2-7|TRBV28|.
TGTGCCAGCAACCCAGGGGCCTACGAGCAGTACTTC
CASNPGAYEQYF
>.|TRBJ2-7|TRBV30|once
TGTGCCTGGAGTGACTTTAATAGCCTTAACGAGCAGTACTTC
CAWSDFNSLNEQYF
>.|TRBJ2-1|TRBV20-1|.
TGCAGTGCCGGGACTTACAATGAGCAGTTCTTC
CSAGTYNEQFF
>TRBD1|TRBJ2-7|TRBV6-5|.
TGTGCCAGCAGTTGGGCCCAAACAGGGGATGAGCAGTACTTC
CASSWAQTGDEQYF
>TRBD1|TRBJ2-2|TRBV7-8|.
TGTGCCAGCAGCTTCACGACAGGGCCGAACGGGGAGCTGTTTTTT
CASSFTTGPNGELFF
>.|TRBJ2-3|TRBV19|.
TGTGCCAGTAGTCTATACATGCGGGATACGCAGTATTTT
CASSLYMRDTQYF
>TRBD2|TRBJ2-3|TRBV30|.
TGTGCCTGGACTAGCGGGACGCGCACAGATACGCAGTATTTT
CAWTSGTRTDTQYF
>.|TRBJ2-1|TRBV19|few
TGTGCCACCCGAGGTGCTAGAACCAATGAGCAGTTCTTC
CATRGARTNEQFF
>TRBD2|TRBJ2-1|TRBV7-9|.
TGTGCCAGCAGCCAAGAGAGCCGGCTAGCGGGAGCCTACAATGAGCAGTTCTTC
CASSQESRLAGAYNEQFF
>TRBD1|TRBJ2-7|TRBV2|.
TGTGCCAGCAGGTATACTATAGGACCGACAGGGGACTACGAGCAGTACTTC
CASRYTIGPTGDYEQYF
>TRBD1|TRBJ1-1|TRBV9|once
TGTGCCAGCAGCGCGGGACAGCGGCGGACTGAAGCTTTCTTT
CASSAGQRRTEAFF
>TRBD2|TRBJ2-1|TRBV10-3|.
TGTGCCATCAGTTTTCGGACTAGCGGGAGCTACAATGAGCAGTTCTTC
CAISFRTSGSYNEQFF
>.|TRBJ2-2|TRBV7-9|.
TGTGCCAGCAGCTTCGTTAGACTAGGTGGTTTGTCCGGGGAGCTGTTTTTT
CASSFVRLGGLSGELFF
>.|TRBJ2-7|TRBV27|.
TGTGCCAGCAGTTTAATCGGCGGAACCTACGAGCAGTACTTC
CASSLIGGTYEQYF
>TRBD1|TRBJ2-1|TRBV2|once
TGTGCCAGCAAGGACAGGGGGCGGTACAATGAGCAGTTCTTC
CASKDRGRYNEQFF
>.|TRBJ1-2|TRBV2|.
TGTGCCAGCAGTGTAACGGGAGGCTACACCTTC
CASSVTGGYTF
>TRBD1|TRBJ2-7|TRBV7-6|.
TGTGCCAGCAGCTTAGAAAAGATCGGGACAGGGTTTTTCTACGAGCAGTACTTC
CASSLEKIGTGFFYEQYF
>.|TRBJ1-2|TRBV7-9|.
TGTGCCAGCAGCCCTTCTCAGGCCGTTTTGGGCTATGGCTACACCTTC
CASSPSQAVLGYGYTF
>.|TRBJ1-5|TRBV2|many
TGTGCCAGCACCCGTGACAGCGAGAATCAGCCCCAGCATTTT
CASTRDSENQPQHF
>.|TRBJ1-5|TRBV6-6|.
TGTGCCAGCAGTAAATATAGACTCGAGAATCAGCCCCAGCATTTT
CASSKYRLENQPQHF
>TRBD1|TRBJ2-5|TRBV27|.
TGTGCCAGCAGCGTTGGACAGGGGGAGACCCAGTACTTC
CASSVGQGETQYF
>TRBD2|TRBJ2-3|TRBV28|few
TGTGCCAGCAGTTGGCTGGGTAGCGGGAGGGTATTGCAGTATTTT
CASSWLGSGRVLQYF
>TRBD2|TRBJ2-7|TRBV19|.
TGTGCCAGTAGTATCGAGATAGCCGGGACTACTCACTCCTACGAGCAGTACTTC
CASSIEIAGTTHSYEQYF
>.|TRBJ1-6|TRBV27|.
TGTGCCAGCAGTATGGACAGATACCTTCATCTCCTCCACTTT
CASSMDRYLHLLHF
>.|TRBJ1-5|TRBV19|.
TGTGCCAGTAGCTCAGCAGGGGGCAATCAGCCCCAGCATTTT
CASSSAGGNQPQHF
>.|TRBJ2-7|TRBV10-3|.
TGTGCCATCAGTGACTCAGGGTCCCGATACGAGCAGTACTTC
CAISDSGSRYEQYF
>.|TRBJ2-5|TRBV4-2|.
TGTGCCAGCAGCCAAGAGGAGCGGAGCCAAGAGACCCAGTACTTC
CASSQEERSQETQYF
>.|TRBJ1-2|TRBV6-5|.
TGTGCCAGCAGTTACGGCGGAGCTAACTATGGCTACACCTTC
CASSYGGANYGYTF
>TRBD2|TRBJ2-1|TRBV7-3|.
TGTGCCAGCAGCTTAGATGGGACTAGCGGGGTCGATGAGCAGTTCTTC
CASSLDGTSGVDEQFF
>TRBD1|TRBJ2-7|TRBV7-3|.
TGTGCCAGCAGCTCACAGAAGGACAGGGGATACTCCTACGAGCAGTACTTC
CASSSQKDRGYSYEQYF